This is a list of T cell receptor beta chains from one sample in a study of blood T cell repertoires in COVID-19. Assay: immunoSEQ multiplex PCR; the TCRdb copy retains only in-frame clones and omits some. The repertoire has about 130,000 clones, 70% to 85% of them found once; the top ten carry over 9%. The sample consisted of PBMCs or T cells enriched from blood (not recorded which). The receptors shown here come from a man between 45 and 60 years old who had recovered from COVID-19. Each CDR3 is given with its conserved first and last residue. Fields, in order: D gene, J gene, clone size, V gene, CDR3 protein, CDR3 DNA. D genes are given only for firm matches. Only some rows state a clone size, as once, few, many or a class for expanded clones.

d_gene: TRBD1; j_gene: TRBJ1-5; abundance: -; v_gene: TRBV7-3; CDR3aa: CASSLNRGQPQHF; CDR3nt: TGTGCCAGCAGCTTAAACAGGGGCCAGCCCCAGCATTTT
d_gene: TRBD1; j_gene: TRBJ1-1; abundance: -; v_gene: TRBV4-1; CDR3aa: CASSPGQGAMGTEAFF; CDR3nt: TGCGCCAGCAGCCCAGGACAGGGGGCGATGGGGACTGAAGCTTTCTTT
d_gene: -; j_gene: TRBJ1-6; abundance: -; v_gene: TRBV7-3; CDR3aa: CASSPSGYNSPLHF; CDR3nt: TGTGCCAGCAGCCCGTCAGGGTATAATTCACCCCTCCACTTT
d_gene: -; j_gene: TRBJ1-2; abundance: -; v_gene: TRBV10-3; CDR3aa: CAISLDSYGYTF; CDR3nt: TGTGCCATCAGCCTAGACAGCTATGGCTACACCTTC
d_gene: TRBD1; j_gene: TRBJ2-1; abundance: -; v_gene: TRBV9; CDR3aa: CASSKQGNEQFF; CDR3nt: TGTGCCAGCAGCAAACAGGGGAATGAGCAGTTCTTC
d_gene: TRBD1; j_gene: TRBJ1-5; abundance: -; v_gene: TRBV6-6; CDR3aa: CASSSTGQGSNQPQHF; CDR3nt: TGTGCCAGCAGTTCCACAGGACAGGGAAGCAATCAGCCCCAGCATTTT
d_gene: TRBD1; j_gene: TRBJ2-4; abundance: -; v_gene: TRBV24-1; CDR3aa: CATSDSGRGNIQYF; CDR3nt: TGTGCCACCAGTGATTCGGGCAGGGGGAACATTCAGTACTTC
d_gene: TRBD1; j_gene: TRBJ2-2; abundance: -; v_gene: TRBV3-1/TRBV3-2; CDR3aa: CASSQDTGGDTGELFF; CDR3nt: TGTGCCAGCAGCCAAGATACAGGGGGCGACACCGGGGAGCTGTTTTTT
d_gene: -; j_gene: TRBJ2-2; abundance: -; v_gene: TRBV28; CDR3aa: CASTGANTGELFF; CDR3nt: TGTGCCAGCACGGGGGCGAACACCGGGGAGCTGTTTTTT
d_gene: -; j_gene: TRBJ2-2; abundance: -; v_gene: TRBV9; CDR3aa: CASSDRRTGELFF; CDR3nt: TGTGCCAGCAGCGACAGGCGAACCGGGGAGCTGTTTTTT
d_gene: TRBD1; j_gene: TRBJ2-3; abundance: -; v_gene: TRBV9; CDR3aa: CASSADRAIHTQYF; CDR3nt: TGTGCCAGCAGCGCCGACAGGGCAATTCATACGCAGTATTTT
d_gene: -; j_gene: TRBJ2-7; abundance: -; v_gene: TRBV19; CDR3aa: CASSKGDILLYEQYF; CDR3nt: TGTGCCAGTAGTAAGGGGGACATCCTCCTCTACGAGCAGTACTTC
d_gene: TRBD1; j_gene: TRBJ2-2; abundance: -; v_gene: TRBV24-1; CDR3aa: CATSDQPGQGHTGELFF; CDR3nt: TGTGCCACCAGTGATCAACCGGGACAGGGCCACACCGGGGAGCTGTTTTTT
d_gene: TRBD1; j_gene: TRBJ1-1; abundance: -; v_gene: TRBV7-9; CDR3aa: CASTRGEHTEAFF; CDR3nt: TGTGCCAGCACCAGGGGGGAACATACTGAAGCTTTCTTT
d_gene: TRBD2; j_gene: TRBJ2-7; abundance: -; v_gene: TRBV28; CDR3aa: CASSLFRGAYEQYF; CDR3nt: TGTGCCAGCAGTTTATTTCGGGGGGCCTACGAGCAGTACTTC
d_gene: TRBD1; j_gene: TRBJ2-5; abundance: -; v_gene: TRBV18; CDR3aa: CASSRGPGGAIQETQYF; CDR3nt: TGTGCCAGCTCACGGGGACCAGGGGGCGCGATCCAAGAGACCCAGTACTTC
d_gene: TRBD1; j_gene: TRBJ2-1; abundance: -; v_gene: TRBV5-1; CDR3aa: CASSFGTVNEQFF; CDR3nt: TGCGCCAGCAGCTTCGGGACAGTCAATGAGCAGTTCTTC
d_gene: -; j_gene: TRBJ1-5; abundance: -; v_gene: TRBV19; CDR3aa: CASSIGGRRGQPQHF; CDR3nt: TGTGCCAGTAGTATCGGGGGGAGGAGGGGTCAGCCCCAGCATTTT
d_gene: TRBD1; j_gene: TRBJ2-7; abundance: few; v_gene: TRBV30; CDR3aa: CAWSPGTVTYEQYF; CDR3nt: TGTGCCTGGAGCCCCGGGACAGTTACATACGAGCAGTACTTC
d_gene: -; j_gene: TRBJ1-2; abundance: -; v_gene: TRBV5-1; CDR3aa: CASSALSRDILYGYTF; CDR3nt: TGCGCCAGCAGCGCCCTGTCCCGGGACATTCTCTATGGCTACACCTTC
d_gene: TRBD1; j_gene: TRBJ1-2; abundance: -; v_gene: TRBV2; CDR3aa: CASSEQGAPSNYGYTF; CDR3nt: TGTGCCAGCAGTGAACAGGGGGCCCCCTCTAACTATGGCTACACCTTC
d_gene: TRBD2; j_gene: TRBJ2-5; abundance: -; v_gene: TRBV11-2; CDR3aa: CASTTSGASGAQETQYF; CDR3nt: TGTGCCAGTACTACTTCGGGAGCTAGCGGGGCCCAAGAGACCCAGTACTTC
d_gene: TRBD2; j_gene: TRBJ2-3; abundance: -; v_gene: TRBV2; CDR3aa: CATLRGRLGTSGGAGTDTQYF; CDR3nt: TGTGCCACCTTAAGGGGCCGCCTCGGGACTAGCGGGGGGGCTGGCACAGATACGCAGTATTTT
d_gene: TRBD1; j_gene: TRBJ1-1; abundance: -; v_gene: TRBV5-1; CDR3aa: CASSSGTGNSAEAFF; CDR3nt: TGCGCCAGCAGCAGCGGGACAGGGAATTCGGCTGAAGCTTTCTTT
d_gene: -; j_gene: TRBJ2-3; abundance: -; v_gene: TRBV5-1; CDR3aa: CASSVTGDTDTQYF; CDR3nt: TGCGCCAGCAGTGTGACGGGAGACACAGATACGCAGTATTTT
d_gene: TRBD1; j_gene: TRBJ1-6; abundance: -; v_gene: TRBV6-1; CDR3aa: CASSEQGAINSPLHF; CDR3nt: TGTGCCAGCAGTGAACAGGGGGCTATTAATTCACCCCTCCACTTT